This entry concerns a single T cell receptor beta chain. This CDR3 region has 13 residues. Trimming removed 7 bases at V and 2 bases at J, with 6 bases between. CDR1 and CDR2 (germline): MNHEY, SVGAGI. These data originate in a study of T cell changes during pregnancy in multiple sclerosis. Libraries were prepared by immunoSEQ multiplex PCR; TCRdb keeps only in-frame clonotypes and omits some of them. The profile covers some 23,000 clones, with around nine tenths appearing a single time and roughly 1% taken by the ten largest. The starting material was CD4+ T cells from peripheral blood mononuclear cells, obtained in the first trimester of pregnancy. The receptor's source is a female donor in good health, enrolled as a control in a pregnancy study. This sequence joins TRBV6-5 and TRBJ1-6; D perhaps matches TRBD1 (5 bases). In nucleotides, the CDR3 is TGTGCCAGCACAGGGACCTATAATTCACCCCTCCACTTT. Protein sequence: CASTGTYNSPLHF.